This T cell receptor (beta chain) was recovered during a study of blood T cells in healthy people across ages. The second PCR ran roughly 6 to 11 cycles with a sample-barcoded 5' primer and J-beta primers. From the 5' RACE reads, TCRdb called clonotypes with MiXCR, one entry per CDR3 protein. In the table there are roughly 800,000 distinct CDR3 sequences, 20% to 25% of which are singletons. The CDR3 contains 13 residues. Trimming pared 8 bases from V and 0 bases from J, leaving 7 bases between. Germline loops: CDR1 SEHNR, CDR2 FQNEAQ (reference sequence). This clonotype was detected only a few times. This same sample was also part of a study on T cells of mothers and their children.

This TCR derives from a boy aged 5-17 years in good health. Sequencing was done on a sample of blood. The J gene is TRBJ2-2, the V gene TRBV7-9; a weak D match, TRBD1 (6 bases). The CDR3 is CASRQANTGELFF. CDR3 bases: TGTGCCAGCCGACAGGCGAACACCGGGGAGCTGTTTTTT.